The T cell receptor beta chain under discussion was sequenced for a study of shared clonotypes between healthy human individuals. About this clone: Its antigen is not identified.

All donors qualified as healthy HIV-negative adults and had experienced no recent acute infections or vaccinations. Study-wide results and caveats: Relative to their counterparts shared across all four donors, non-shared clonotypes exhibited diminished generation probabilities. Only blood was sampled, and tissue TCR repertoires likely differ from blood ones.

Each subset's genomic DNA was split evenly across several immunoSEQ plates. Clones were sequenced by immunoSEQ multiplex PCR, and TCRdb holds only the in-frame ones, with some missing. In the table there are about 1.5 million clones, 95% to 99% of which are singletons. The CDR3 has 12 amino acids. The V call is TRBV21-1, the J call TRBJ2-7. TRBV21-1 is recorded as a pseudogene. Sequencing used naive CD4+ T cells sorted from blood. Subset in this sample: CD45RA+ positively selected. The receptor was derived from a man aged 25 to 45 in good health. CDR3 amino acids: CASSKADYEQYF. CDR3 DNA: TGTGCCAGCAGCAAAGCAGACTACGAGCAGTACTTC.